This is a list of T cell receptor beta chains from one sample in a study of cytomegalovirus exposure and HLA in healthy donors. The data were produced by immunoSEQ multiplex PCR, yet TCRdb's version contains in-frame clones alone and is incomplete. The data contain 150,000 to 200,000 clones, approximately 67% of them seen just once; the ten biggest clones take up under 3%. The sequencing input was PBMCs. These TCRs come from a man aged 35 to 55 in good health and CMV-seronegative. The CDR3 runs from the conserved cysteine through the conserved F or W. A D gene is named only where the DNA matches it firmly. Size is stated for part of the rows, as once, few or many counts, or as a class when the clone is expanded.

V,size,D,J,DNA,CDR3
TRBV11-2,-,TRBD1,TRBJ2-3,TGTGCCAGCAGCTCAAAAAGGGACAGCACTAGCACAGATACGCAGTATTTT,CASSSKRDSTSTDTQYF
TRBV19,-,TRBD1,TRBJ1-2,TGTGCCAGTAGTATGGGGACAGGTGGAAACTATGGCTACACCTTC,CASSMGTGGNYGYTF
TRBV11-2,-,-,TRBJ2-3,TGTGCCAGCAGCGTACGTAGTAGCACAGATACGCAGTATTTT,CASSVRSSTDTQYF
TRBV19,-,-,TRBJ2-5,TGTGCCAGTAGTATATCGTACCTATTTATAGAGACCCAGTACTTC,CASSISYLFIETQYF
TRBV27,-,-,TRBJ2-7,TGTGCCAGCAGTTCGCTTCAGGGAGGCTACGAGCAGTACTTC,CASSSLQGGYEQYF
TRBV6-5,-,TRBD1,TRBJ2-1,TGTGCCAGCAGTTACTCGATCAGGGGGCCCTTTAATGAGCAGTTCTTC,CASSYSIRGPFNEQFF
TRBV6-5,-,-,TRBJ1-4,TGTGCCAGCAGTTCCCCGGGTACAATGGGTGAAAAACTGTTTTTT,CASSSPGTMGEKLFF
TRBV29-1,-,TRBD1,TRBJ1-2,TGCAGCGTTGATGGACAGGGGTCGGATAACTATGGCTACACCTTC,CSVDGQGSDNYGYTF
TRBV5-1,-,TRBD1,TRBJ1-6,TGCGCCAGCAGCTTGGAGGGGTCGGACAGGGGTTCACCCCTCCACTTT,CASSLEGSDRGSPLHF
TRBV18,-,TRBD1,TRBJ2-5,TGTGCCAGCTCGCTCCGGGACAGGGTTGAGCAGTACTTC,CASSLRDRVEQYF
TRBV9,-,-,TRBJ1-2,TGTGCCAGCAGCGTAGATTTCCGGGGTCCTAACTATGGCTACACCTTC,CASSVDFRGPNYGYTF
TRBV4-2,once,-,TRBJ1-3,TGTGCCAGCAGCCAAGAACACTCTGGAAACACCATATATTTT,CASSQEHSGNTIYF
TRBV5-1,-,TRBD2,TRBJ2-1,TGCGCCAGCAGCCAAAGACTAGCGAGGGATGAGCAGTTCTTC,CASSQRLARDEQFF
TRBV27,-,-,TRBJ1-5,TGTGCCAGCAGTTTCGGCCAGGGTCAGCCCCAGCATTTT,CASSFGQGQPQHF
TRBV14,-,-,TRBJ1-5,TGTGCCAGCAGCCAAACAGGGCACCCAGGGCCCCAGCATTTT,CASSQTGHPGPQHF
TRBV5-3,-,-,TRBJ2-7,TGTGCCAGAAGCTTCGGGAGCTACCTCCTCCACGAGCAGTACTTC,CARSFGSYLLHEQYF
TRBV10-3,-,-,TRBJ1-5,TGTGCCATCAGTGAGTCATATAGCAATCAGCCCCAGCATTTT,CAISESYSNQPQHF
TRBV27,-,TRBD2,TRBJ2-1,TGTGCCAGCAGTTTATTCAGCGGGGGGGCAGGAAATGAGCAGTTCTTC,CASSLFSGGAGNEQFF
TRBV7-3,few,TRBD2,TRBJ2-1,TGTGCCAGCAGCTCACTAGCGGGAGTACACAATGAGCAGTTCTTC,CASSSLAGVHNEQFF
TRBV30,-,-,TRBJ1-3,TGTGCCTGGGAGAGTAAAGCTGGAAACACCATATATTTT,CAWESKAGNTIYF
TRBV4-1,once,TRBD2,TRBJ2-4,TGCGCCAGCAGCCAATGGACTAGCGGGGCCCCGGGGGCCATTCAGTACTTC,CASSQWTSGAPGAIQYF
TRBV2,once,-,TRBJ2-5,TGTGCCAGCAGTGGAGGTGGCGGAGAGACCCAGTACTTC,CASSGGGGETQYF
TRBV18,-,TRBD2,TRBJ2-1,TGTGCCAGCTCACCTACCGGGACTAGCCGATACAATGAGCAGTTCTTC,CASSPTGTSRYNEQFF
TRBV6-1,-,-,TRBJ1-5,TGTGCCAGCAGTGATAACCAGGGGAGCAGGCAGCCCCAGCATTTT,CASSDNQGSRQPQHF